A selection of T cell receptor beta chains follows, all from one sample in a study of T-cell memory formation after mild COVID-19. From the 5' RACE reads, TCRdb called clonotypes with MiXCR, one entry per CDR3 protein. The data hold 450,000 or so distinct CDR3 sequences, with about 23% observed a single time. Source material: PBMCs or a T cell subset sorted from them (not recorded which). These receptors originate from an adult woman who had mild COVID-19 (a few samples of this study predate the infection). Cell type and time point are not known. Both conserved end residues are part of each CDR3. D genes are given only for firm matches. Part of the rows lack a size; the others show once, few, many or a class for expanded clones.

clone_size: -; d_call: -; j_call: TRBJ2-4; v_call: TRBV7-2; cdr3_aa: CASSPHDLLAKNIQYF; cdr3_nt: TGTGCCAGCAGCCCCCACGATCTTCTAGCCAAAAACATTCAGTACTTC
clone_size: few; d_call: -; j_call: TRBJ2-3; v_call: TRBV15; cdr3_aa: CATSRTSTDTQYF; cdr3_nt: TGTGCCACCAGCAGGACTAGCACAGATACGCAGTATTTT
clone_size: -; d_call: TRBD1; j_call: TRBJ2-7; v_call: TRBV4-1; cdr3_aa: CASSQHWTGSEQYF; cdr3_nt: TGCGCCAGCAGCCAACATTGGACAGGGAGCGAGCAGTACTTC
clone_size: -; d_call: TRBD1; j_call: TRBJ2-7; v_call: TRBV20-1; cdr3_aa: CSALDRSSSYEQYF; cdr3_nt: TGCAGTGCTCTGGACAGGAGTAGCTCCTACGAGCAGTACTTC
clone_size: -; d_call: TRBD1; j_call: TRBJ1-2; v_call: TRBV6-5; cdr3_aa: CASSYSQGGDGYTF; cdr3_nt: TGTGCCAGCAGTTACTCACAGGGGGGGGATGGCTACACCTTC
clone_size: few; d_call: -; j_call: TRBJ1-1; v_call: TRBV12-3/TRBV12-4; cdr3_aa: CASRGGGGMNTEAFF; cdr3_nt: TGTGCCAGCAGGGGCGGGGGAGGAATGAACACTGAAGCTTTCTTT
clone_size: -; d_call: -; j_call: TRBJ1-5; v_call: TRBV19; cdr3_aa: CASSKPNQPQHF; cdr3_nt: TGTGCCAGTAGTAAGCCTAATCAGCCCCAGCATTTT
clone_size: few; d_call: TRBD2; j_call: TRBJ2-7; v_call: TRBV6-2/TRBV6-3; cdr3_aa: CASSYSTSGFSYEQYF; cdr3_nt: TGTGCCAGCAGTTACTCGACTAGCGGGTTCTCCTACGAGCAGTACTTC
clone_size: few; d_call: -; j_call: TRBJ2-2; v_call: TRBV12-3/TRBV12-4; cdr3_aa: CASSFWGLNTGELFF; cdr3_nt: TGTGCCAGCAGTTTTTGGGGGCTGAACACCGGGGAGCTGTTTTTT
clone_size: -; d_call: -; j_call: TRBJ2-7; v_call: TRBV2; cdr3_aa: CASSERETTYEQYF; cdr3_nt: TGTGCCAGCAGTGAACGGGAGACGACCTACGAGCAGTACTTC
clone_size: -; d_call: -; j_call: TRBJ2-1; v_call: TRBV3-1; cdr3_aa: CASSSTQELYNEQFF; cdr3_nt: TGTGCCAGCAGCTCTACTCAAGAGCTCTACAATGAGCAGTTCTTC
clone_size: many; d_call: -; j_call: TRBJ2-5; v_call: TRBV5-1; cdr3_aa: CASSLVQGQETQYF; cdr3_nt: TGCGCCAGCAGCTTGGTACAGGGTCAAGAGACCCAGTACTTC
clone_size: -; d_call: -; j_call: TRBJ2-7; v_call: TRBV27; cdr3_aa: CASSFPTGEQYF; cdr3_nt: TGTGCCAGCAGTTTCCCGACAGGCGAGCAGTACTTC
clone_size: few; d_call: -; j_call: TRBJ2-1; v_call: TRBV5-4; cdr3_aa: CASSVRTRGVGGEQFF; cdr3_nt: TGTGCCAGCAGCGTACGGACTAGGGGGGTCGGAGGTGAGCAGTTCTTC
clone_size: few; d_call: TRBD1; j_call: TRBJ1-2; v_call: TRBV29-1; cdr3_aa: CSVGQGRDYGYTF; cdr3_nt: TGCAGCGTTGGACAGGGTCGGGACTATGGCTACACCTTC
clone_size: -; d_call: TRBD1; j_call: TRBJ1-2; v_call: TRBV6-4; cdr3_aa: CASSDEGAGYGYTF; cdr3_nt: TGTGCCAGCAGTGACGAGGGGGCAGGCTATGGCTACACCTTC
clone_size: -; d_call: TRBD2; j_call: TRBJ2-7; v_call: TRBV4-1; cdr3_aa: CASSQDRREPPLEQYF; cdr3_nt: TGCGCCAGCAGCCAAGATCGGCGGGAGCCTCCCCTGGAGCAGTACTTC
clone_size: few; d_call: -; j_call: TRBJ2-3; v_call: TRBV12-3/TRBV12-4; cdr3_aa: CASGSPRGPADTQYF; cdr3_nt: TGTGCCAGCGGTTCCCCTCGGGGGCCGGCAGATACGCAGTATTTT
clone_size: once; d_call: -; j_call: TRBJ2-7; v_call: TRBV27; cdr3_aa: CASSSLTGTYEQYF; cdr3_nt: TGTGCCAGCAGTTCGTTGACAGGAACCTACGAGCAGTACTTC
clone_size: few; d_call: -; j_call: TRBJ2-1; v_call: TRBV5-5; cdr3_aa: CASSFEGPYNEQFF; cdr3_nt: TGTGCCAGCAGCTTTGAGGGGCCCTACAATGAGCAGTTCTTC
clone_size: few; d_call: TRBD1; j_call: TRBJ1-5; v_call: TRBV12-3/TRBV12-4; cdr3_aa: CASSPRQGMSNQPQHF; cdr3_nt: TGTGCCAGCAGTCCCCGACAGGGAATGAGCAATCAGCCCCAGCATTTT
clone_size: -; d_call: -; j_call: TRBJ2-1; v_call: TRBV27; cdr3_aa: CASSLSPKVAGSSYNEQFF; cdr3_nt: TGTGCCAGCAGTTTAAGCCCGAAGGTGGCGGGCAGCTCCTACAATGAGCAGTTCTTC
clone_size: -; d_call: -; j_call: TRBJ1-4; v_call: TRBV6-5; cdr3_aa: CASSYGPGPTGEKLFF; cdr3_nt: TGTGCCAGCAGTTATGGTCCAGGACCGACAGGAGAAAAACTGTTTTTT
clone_size: many; d_call: TRBD1; j_call: TRBJ2-7; v_call: TRBV2; cdr3_aa: CASSEVDRGQSSYEQYF; cdr3_nt: TGTGCCAGCAGTGAAGTCGACAGGGGTCAAAGCTCCTACGAGCAGTACTTC
clone_size: few; d_call: -; j_call: TRBJ2-7; v_call: TRBV20-1; cdr3_aa: CSASQRGPYEQYF; cdr3_nt: TGCAGTGCCTCTCAGAGGGGCCCCTACGAGCAGTACTTC
clone_size: few; d_call: TRBD1; j_call: TRBJ1-1; v_call: TRBV12-3/TRBV12-4; cdr3_aa: CASSLQGAIEAFF; cdr3_nt: TGTGCCAGCAGCCTACAGGGGGCGATTGAAGCTTTCTTT
clone_size: few; d_call: -; j_call: TRBJ2-7; v_call: TRBV3-1; cdr3_aa: CASSRQTSYEQYF; cdr3_nt: TGTGCCAGCAGCCGACAGACTAGCTACGAGCAGTACTTC
clone_size: -; d_call: -; j_call: TRBJ1-1; v_call: TRBV4-3; cdr3_aa: CASSQERGGAAFF; cdr3_nt: TGCGCCAGCAGCCAAGAAAGAGGAGGGGCGGCTTTCTTT
clone_size: -; d_call: TRBD1; j_call: TRBJ1-2; v_call: TRBV18; cdr3_aa: CASSDRDIYGYTF; cdr3_nt: TGTGCCAGCTCGGACAGGGACATCTATGGCTACACCTTC
clone_size: -; d_call: -; j_call: TRBJ2-7; v_call: TRBV11-2; cdr3_aa: CASSLSPEYYEQYF; cdr3_nt: TGTGCCAGCAGCTTAAGCCCGGAGTACTACGAGCAGTACTTC
clone_size: -; d_call: -; j_call: TRBJ1-6; v_call: TRBV12-3/TRBV12-4; cdr3_aa: CASSLAGLGRDSPLHF; cdr3_nt: TGTGCCAGCAGTTTGGCAGGCCTGGGTAGGGATTCACCCCTCCACTTT
clone_size: -; d_call: -; j_call: TRBJ1-1; v_call: TRBV5-1; cdr3_aa: CASSLARTKGEAFF; cdr3_nt: TGCGCCAGCAGCTTGGCCAGAACCAAGGGGGAAGCTTTCTTT
clone_size: -; d_call: TRBD1; j_call: TRBJ1-2; v_call: TRBV20-1; cdr3_aa: CSAREQGVNYGYTF; cdr3_nt: TGCAGTGCTAGAGAGCAGGGGGTCAACTATGGCTACACCTTC
clone_size: -; d_call: -; j_call: TRBJ1-2; v_call: TRBV20-1; cdr3_aa: CSANNAGAPVRGYTF; cdr3_nt: TGCAGTGCTAATAACGCAGGGGCCCCGGTCCGCGGCTACACCTTC
clone_size: few; d_call: -; j_call: TRBJ2-5; v_call: TRBV19; cdr3_aa: CASSSRVSSQETQYF; cdr3_nt: TGTGCCAGTAGTAGCAGGGTTTCATCCCAAGAGACCCAGTACTTC
clone_size: -; d_call: -; j_call: TRBJ2-3; v_call: TRBV4-2; cdr3_aa: CASSPTYPGHTQYF; cdr3_nt: TGTGCCAGCAGCCCGACTTATCCGGGACATACGCAGTATTTT
clone_size: -; d_call: TRBD2; j_call: TRBJ2-3; v_call: TRBV20-1; cdr3_aa: CSADTGTSGYTDTQYF; cdr3_nt: TGCAGTGCGGATACTGGGACTAGCGGCTACACAGATACGCAGTATTTT
clone_size: few; d_call: -; j_call: TRBJ2-1; v_call: TRBV20-1; cdr3_aa: CSARPASISGTAYNEQFF; cdr3_nt: TGCAGTGCTAGACCCGCTTCGATAAGCGGGACAGCCTACAATGAGCAGTTCTTC
clone_size: few; d_call: TRBD2; j_call: TRBJ2-5; v_call: TRBV5-6; cdr3_aa: CASSLEPGGSGGIQETQYF; cdr3_nt: TGTGCCAGCAGCTTGGAACCCGGCGGTAGCGGGGGAATTCAAGAGACCCAGTACTTC
clone_size: few; d_call: -; j_call: TRBJ2-7; v_call: TRBV20-1; cdr3_aa: CSARDRGARLPWEQYF; cdr3_nt: TGCAGTGCTAGAGATAGGGGAGCCCGTCTTCCCTGGGAGCAGTACTTC
clone_size: few; d_call: TRBD2; j_call: TRBJ2-1; v_call: TRBV7-2; cdr3_aa: CASSLRTSGRASEFF; cdr3_nt: TGTGCCAGCAGCCTGAGGACTAGCGGGAGGGCGAGTGAGTTCTTC
clone_size: few; d_call: -; j_call: TRBJ2-3; v_call: TRBV5-8; cdr3_aa: CASSSSSGDTQYF; cdr3_nt: TGTGCCAGCAGCTCCAGCAGCGGAGATACGCAGTATTTT
clone_size: -; d_call: -; j_call: TRBJ2-7; v_call: TRBV5-4; cdr3_aa: CASSPTPEDFYEQYF; cdr3_nt: TGTGCCAGCAGTCCTACCCCCGAGGATTTCTACGAGCAGTACTTC
clone_size: few; d_call: -; j_call: TRBJ1-5; v_call: TRBV7-8; cdr3_aa: CASSLALIGNQPQHF; cdr3_nt: TGTGCCAGCAGCTTAGCGCTAATCGGCAATCAGCCCCAGCATTTT
clone_size: few; d_call: TRBD1; j_call: TRBJ2-1; v_call: TRBV19; cdr3_aa: CASSGQGTWFF; cdr3_nt: TGTGCCAGTAGCGGACAGGGGACCTGGTTCTTC